The clone carrying this T cell receptor beta chain was seen at least ten times. iRepertoire HTBI primers and Arm-PCR of CDR3 regions built TCR beta libraries. TCRdb re-called the multiplex PCR reads through MiXCR, storing one row per CDR3 protein. The sample shows approximately 230,000 distinct CDR3 sequences, about 18% of them seen only once. Time point: newly diagnosed GD, antithyroid drugs for less than 3 months. PBMCs were the source of the RNA used for TCR sequencing. The entry originates in a study of regulatory T cells in long-lasting Graves disease. Study-level information: New Graves' disease cases had less than 3 months of antithyroid drugs.

The source is a female donor with Graves disease. Sequences were derived from peripheral blood mononuclear cells (PBMCs), sampled at new diagnosis, from a patient treated with antithyroid drugs.

The CDR3 loop is CASSFRGGQQPQHF. The CDR3 bases are TGTGCCAGCAGTTTTAGGGGGGGGCAACAGCCCCAGCATTTT. This chain links TRBV12-3 or TRBV12-4 with TRBJ1-5; possibly TRBD1 for D (6 bases). This CDR3 region has 14 residues. V dropped 3 bases and J dropped 7 bases, with 13 bases sitting between them.